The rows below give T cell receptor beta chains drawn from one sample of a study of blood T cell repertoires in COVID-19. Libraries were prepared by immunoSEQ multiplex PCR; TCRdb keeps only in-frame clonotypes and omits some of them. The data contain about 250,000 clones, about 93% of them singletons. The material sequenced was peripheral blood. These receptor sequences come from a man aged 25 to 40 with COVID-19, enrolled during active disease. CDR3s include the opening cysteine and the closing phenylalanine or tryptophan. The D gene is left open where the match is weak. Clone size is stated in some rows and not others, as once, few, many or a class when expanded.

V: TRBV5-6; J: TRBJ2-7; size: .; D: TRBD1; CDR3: CASSRETGEYF; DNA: TGTGCCAGCAGCCGGGAAACAGGGGAGTACTTC
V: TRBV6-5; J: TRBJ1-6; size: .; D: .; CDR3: CASTPPRNSPLHF; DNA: TGTGCCAGCACCCCCCCGAGAAATTCACCCCTCCACTTT
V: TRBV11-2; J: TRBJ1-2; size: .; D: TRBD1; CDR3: CASSSNRGGNYGYTF; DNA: TGTGCCAGCAGCTCCAACAGGGGCGGCAACTATGGCTACACCTTC
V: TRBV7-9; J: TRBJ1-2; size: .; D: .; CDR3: CASSFGGPDYGYTF; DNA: TGTGCCAGCAGCTTCGGGGGGCCTGACTATGGCTACACCTTC
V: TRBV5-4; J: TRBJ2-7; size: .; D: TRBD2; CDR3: CASSFASGGYYEQYF; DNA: TGTGCCAGCAGCTTCGCTAGCGGGGGGTATTACGAGCAGTACTTC
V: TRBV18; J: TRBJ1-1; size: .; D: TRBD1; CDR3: CASQMNRDSDTEAFF; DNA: TGTGCCAGCCAGATGAACCGGGACAGCGACACTGAAGCTTTCTTT
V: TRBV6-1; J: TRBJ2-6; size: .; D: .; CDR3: CASSEINSFSGANVLTF; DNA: TGTGCCAGCAGTGAAATTAACAGTTTCTCTGGGGCCAACGTCCTGACTTTC
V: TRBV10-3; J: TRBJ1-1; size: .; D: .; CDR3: CATHGVNTEAFF; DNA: TGTGCCACACACGGGGTGAACACTGAAGCTTTCTTT
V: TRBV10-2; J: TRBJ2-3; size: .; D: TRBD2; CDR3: CASSPGLMPTDTQYF; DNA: TGCGCCAGCAGCCCGGGACTAATGCCCACAGATACGCAGTATTTT
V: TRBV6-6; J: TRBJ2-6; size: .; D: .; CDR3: CASSYGVGRANVLTF; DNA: TGTGCCAGCAGTTACGGCGTGGGCAGGGCCAACGTCCTGACTTTC
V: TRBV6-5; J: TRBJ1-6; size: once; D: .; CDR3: CASSLRSSYNSPLHF; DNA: TGTGCCAGCAGCCTACGGAGCTCCTATAATTCACCCCTCCACTTT
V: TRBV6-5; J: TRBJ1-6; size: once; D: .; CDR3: CASRSQGSYNSPLHF; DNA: TGTGCCAGCAGGTCACAGGGTTCCTATAATTCACCCCTCCACTTT
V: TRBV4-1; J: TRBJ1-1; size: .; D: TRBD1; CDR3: CASSLSPGGTEAFF; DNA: TGCGCCAGCAGCCTTTCCCCAGGGGGAACTGAAGCTTTCTTT
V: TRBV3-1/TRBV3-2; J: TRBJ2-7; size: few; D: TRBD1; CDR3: CASSQAQGAQRNEQYF; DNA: TGTGCCAGCAGCCAAGCGCAGGGGGCGCAAAGAAACGAGCAGTACTTC
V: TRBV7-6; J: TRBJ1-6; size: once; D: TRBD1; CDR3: CASSLTRPGGQGNSPLHF; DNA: TGTGCCAGCAGCTTAACCCGACCGGGTGGACAGGGAAATTCACCCCTCCACTTT
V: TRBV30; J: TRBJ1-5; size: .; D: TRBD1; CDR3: CAWSLGQGVQPQHF; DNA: TGTGCCTGGAGTCTGGGACAGGGTGTTCAGCCCCAGCATTTT
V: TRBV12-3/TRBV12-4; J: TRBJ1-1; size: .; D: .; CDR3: CASSFGMNTEAFF; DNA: TGTGCCAGCAGTTTCGGTATGAACACTGAAGCTTTCTTT
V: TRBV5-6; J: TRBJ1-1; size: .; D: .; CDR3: CASSPGQNTEAFF; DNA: TGTGCCAGCAGCCCCGGACAGAACACTGAAGCTTTCTTT
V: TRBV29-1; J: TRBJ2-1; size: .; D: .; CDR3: CSVEDRVGGGEHYNEQFF; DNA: TGCAGCGTTGAAGATCGGGTGGGCGGGGGCGAACACTACAATGAGCAGTTCTTC
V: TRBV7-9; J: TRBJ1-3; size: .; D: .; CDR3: CASSLEGVAGNTIYF; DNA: TGTGCCAGCAGCTTAGAGGGAGTTGCTGGAAACACCATATATTTT
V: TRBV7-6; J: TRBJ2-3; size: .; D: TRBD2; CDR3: CASSLNNGLAGGITSTDTQYF; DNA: TGTGCCAGCAGCTTAAATAACGGACTAGCGGGGGGAATCACTAGCACAGATACGCAGTATTTT
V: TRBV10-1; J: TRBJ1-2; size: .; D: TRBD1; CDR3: CASSEFPGQGTGGYTF; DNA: TGCGCCAGCAGTGAGTTCCCGGGACAGGGGACGGGCGGCTACACCTTC
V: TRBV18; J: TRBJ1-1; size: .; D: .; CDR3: CASSLLEGNTEAFF; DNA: TGTGCCAGCTCACTTCTCGAGGGAAACACTGAAGCTTTCTTT
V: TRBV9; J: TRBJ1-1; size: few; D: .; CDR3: CASSVAGDTEAFF; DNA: TGTGCCAGCAGCGTAGCAGGGGACACTGAAGCTTTCTTT
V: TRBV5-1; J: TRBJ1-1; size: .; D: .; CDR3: CASSLVTGYRTEAFF; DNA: TGCGCCAGCAGCTTGGTCACAGGGTATAGAACTGAAGCTTTCTTT
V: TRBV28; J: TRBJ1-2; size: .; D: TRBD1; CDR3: CASSPYNDRGYGYTF; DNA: TGTGCCAGCAGTCCCTACAACGACAGGGGTTATGGCTACACCTTC
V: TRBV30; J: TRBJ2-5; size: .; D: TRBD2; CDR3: CAWSPWGGVETQYF; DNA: TGTGCCTGGAGCCCCTGGGGGGGGGTAGAGACCCAGTACTTC
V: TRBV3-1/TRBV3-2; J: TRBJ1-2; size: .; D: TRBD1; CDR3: CASSEGQGLCTF; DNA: TGTGCCAGCAGCGAAGGACAGGGGCTTTGCACCTTC
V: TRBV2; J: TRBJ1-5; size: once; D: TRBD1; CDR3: CASSETDRVQPQHF; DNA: TGTGCCAGCAGTGAAACGGACAGGGTTCAGCCCCAGCATTTT
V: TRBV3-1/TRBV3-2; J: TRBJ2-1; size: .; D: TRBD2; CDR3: CASSQRPPGSGGFNEQFF; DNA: TGTGCCAGCAGCCAAAGACCCCCGGGGAGCGGGGGTTTCAATGAGCAGTTCTTC
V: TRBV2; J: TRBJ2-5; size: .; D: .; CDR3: CASSVRQETQYF; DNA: TGTGCCAGCAGTGTGCGGCAAGAGACCCAGTACTTC
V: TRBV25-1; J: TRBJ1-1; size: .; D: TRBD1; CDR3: CASMGDRNTEAFF; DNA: TGTGCCAGCATGGGGGACAGGAACACTGAAGCTTTCTTT
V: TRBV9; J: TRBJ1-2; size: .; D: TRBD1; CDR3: CASSVAPDRADYGYTF; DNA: TGTGCCAGCAGCGTAGCCCCAGACAGGGCCGACTATGGCTACACCTTC
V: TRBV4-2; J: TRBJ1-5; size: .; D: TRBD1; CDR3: CASSGQGVQPQHF; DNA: TGTGCCAGCAGTGGACAGGGGGTTCAGCCCCAGCATTTT
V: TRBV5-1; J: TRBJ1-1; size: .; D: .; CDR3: CASSLFSENSEAFF; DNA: TGCGCCAGCAGCCTATTCTCCGAAAACTCTGAAGCTTTCTTT
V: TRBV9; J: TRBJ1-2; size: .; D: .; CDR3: CASDRGFNYGYTF; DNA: TGTGCCAGTGATAGAGGGTTTAACTATGGCTACACCTTC
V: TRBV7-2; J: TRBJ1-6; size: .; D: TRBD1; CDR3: CARGGPTGNSPLHF; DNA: TGTGCCAGAGGGGGCCCGACAGGGAATTCACCCCTCCACTTT
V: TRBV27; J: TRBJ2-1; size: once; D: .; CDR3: CASSSRGIYNEQFF; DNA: TGTGCCAGCAGTTCCAGGGGCATCTACAATGAGCAGTTCTTC
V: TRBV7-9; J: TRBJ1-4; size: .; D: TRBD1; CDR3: CASSSGTVATNEKLFF; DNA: TGTGCCAGCAGCTCCGGGACAGTTGCAACTAATGAAAAACTGTTTTTT
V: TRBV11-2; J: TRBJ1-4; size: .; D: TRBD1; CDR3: CASSLLTGPTNEKLFF; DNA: TGTGCCAGCAGCTTGTTGACAGGGCCTACGAATGAAAAACTGTTTTTT
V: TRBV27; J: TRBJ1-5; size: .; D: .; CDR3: CASSFRGSNQPQHF; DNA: TGTGCCAGCAGTTTCAGAGGTAGCAATCAGCCCCAGCATTTT
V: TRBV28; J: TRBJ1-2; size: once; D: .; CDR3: CASSPQGNYGYTF; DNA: TGTGCCAGCAGTCCCCAGGGGAACTATGGCTACACCTTC
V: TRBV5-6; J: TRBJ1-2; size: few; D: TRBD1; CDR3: CASSADRGPHYGYTF; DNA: TGTGCCAGCAGCGCGGACAGGGGTCCCCACTATGGCTACACCTTC
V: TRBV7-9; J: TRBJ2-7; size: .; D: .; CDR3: CASSLAVGEAYEQYF; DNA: TGTGCCAGCAGCTTAGCAGTAGGGGAGGCCTACGAGCAGTACTTC
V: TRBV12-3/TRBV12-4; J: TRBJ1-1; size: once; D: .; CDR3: CASSFSGGKAFF; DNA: TGTGCCAGCAGTTTTTCGGGGGGAAAAGCTTTCTTT
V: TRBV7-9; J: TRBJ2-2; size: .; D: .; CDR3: CASSSGTGELFF; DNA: TGTGCCAGCAGCTCAGGGACCGGGGAGCTGTTTTTT
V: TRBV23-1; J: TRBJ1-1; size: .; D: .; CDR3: CASSQSSREGPRQCTEAFF; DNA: TGCGCCAGCAGTCAATCGAGTCGGGAGGGGCCGAGGCAATGCACTGAAGCTTTCTTT
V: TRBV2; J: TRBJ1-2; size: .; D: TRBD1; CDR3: CASSSTGANYGYTF; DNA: TGTGCCAGCAGTTCAACAGGGGCTAACTATGGCTACACCTTC
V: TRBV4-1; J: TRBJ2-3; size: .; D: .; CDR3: CASSQVQDTQYF; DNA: TGCGCCAGCAGCCAAGTCCAGGATACGCAGTATTTT
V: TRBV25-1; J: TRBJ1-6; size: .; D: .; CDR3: CASSESGQGHSPLHF; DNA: TGTGCCAGCAGTGAATCTGGGCAGGGGCACTCACCCCTCCACTTT
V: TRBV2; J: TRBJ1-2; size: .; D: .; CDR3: CASSEIGGQRWDNYGYTF; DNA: TGTGCCAGCAGTGAGATAGGTGGACAGCGGTGGGATAACTATGGCTACACCTTC
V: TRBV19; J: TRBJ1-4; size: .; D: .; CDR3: CASPAGINEKLFF; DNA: TGTGCCAGCCCCGCCGGGATTAATGAAAAACTGTTTTTT
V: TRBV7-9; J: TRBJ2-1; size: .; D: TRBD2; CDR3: CAVRNLAGVYNEQFF; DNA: TGTGCCGTAAGAAACTTAGCGGGGGTCTACAATGAGCAGTTCTTC
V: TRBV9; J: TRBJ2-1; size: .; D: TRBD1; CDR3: CASSPRTGYNEQFF; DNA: TGTGCCAGCAGCCCCCGGACAGGGTACAATGAGCAGTTCTTC
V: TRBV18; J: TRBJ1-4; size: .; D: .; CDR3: CASSPATNEKLFF; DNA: TGTGCCAGCTCACCGGCGACAAATGAAAAACTGTTTTTT